What follows are 17 T cell receptor beta chains derived from one specimen sequenced in a study of cytomegalovirus exposure and HLA in healthy donors. The PCR ran on 60 Vbeta and 13 Jbeta primers. Assay used: immunoSEQ multiplex PCR; TCRdb lists only in-frame clones, some missing. The sample has 100,000 to 120,000 clones; over 65% are singletons. The material sequenced was PBMCs. These TCRs come from a man aged 25-45 years in good health and CMV-seropositive.

This sequence joins TRBV7-2 and TRBJ2-5, with TRBD2 matching over 15 bases. V was pared by 4 bases and J by 5 bases, with 8 bases of the junction left unmatched. This CDR3 has 17 amino acids. CDR1 and CDR2 (germline): SGHTA, FQGNSA. The CDR3 DNA follows: TGTGCCAGCAGCTGGGGGGGACTAGCGGGGGGAGGGGAGACCCAGTACTTC. Protein sequence: CASSWGGLAGGGETQYF. The full variable domain, rest sourced from reference TRBV7-2 and TRBJ2-5, is GAGVSQSPSNKVTEKGKDVELRCDPISGHTALYWYRQSLGQGLEFLIYFQGNSAPDKSGLPSDRFSAERTGGSVSTLTIQRTQQEDSAVYLCASSWGGLAGGGETQYFGPGTRLLVL.

The V call is TRBV30, the J call TRBJ1-6; no clear D gene. CDR1 and CDR2 (germline): GTSNPN, SVGIG (reference sequence). This CDR3 spans 15 amino acids. V was shortened by 1 base and J by 0 bases, with 7 bases between the two germline ends. The CDR3 region is CAWSGASSYNSPLHF. CDR3 nucleotides: TGTGCCTGGAGTGGAGCGAGCTCCTATAATTCACCCCTCCACTTT.

This chain joins TRBV7-6 and TRBJ2-2, with 11 nucleotides matching TRBD2. CDR3 length: 17 amino acids. The germline gives CDR1 SGHVS, CDR2 FNYEAQ. The ends lost 4 bases at V and 0 bases at J; junction bases unmatched: 4. CDR3 bases: TGTGCCAGCAGCTATGGTAGCGGGGGGGCGAACACCGGGGAGCTGTTTTTT. Its translation: CASSYGSGGANTGELFF. The whole variable domain, remainder taken from reference TRBV7-6 and TRBJ2-2, is GAGVSQSPRYKVTKRGQDVALRCDPISGHVSLYWYRQALGQGPEFLTYFNYEAQQDKSGLPNDRFSAERPEGSISTLTIQRTEQRDSAMYRCASSYGSGGANTGELFFGEGSRLTVL.

This clone has just a few counts. The chain is built from TRBV7-9 and TRBJ1-1; no reliable D call. This CDR3 has 13 amino acids. The V and J ends lost 1 base and 7 bases respectively, with 10 bases between them. Germline V gene data show CDR1 as SEHNR and CDR2 as FQNEAQ (reference sequence). The CDR3 here is CASSLGAGGEAFF. In nucleotides, the CDR3 is TGTGCCAGCAGCTTAGGTGCTGGAGGTGAAGCTTTCTTT.

V gene TRBV29-1 combines with J gene TRBJ2-3; 8 bases are shared with TRBD2. The CDR3 consists of 16 residues. From germline, CDR1 is SQVTM and CDR2 ANQGSEA. The V gene end was trimmed by 3 bases and the J gene end by 2 bases; junction bases not matched to a gene: 10. CDR3 in amino acids: CSVERGRGGATDTQYF. CDR3 nucleotides: TGCAGCGTTGAGAGGGGTCGGGGGGGAGCCACAGATACGCAGTATTTT.

V gene TRBV5-1 combines with J gene TRBJ2-7; tentatively, D is TRBD1 (6 bases). V was clipped by 1 base and J by 6 bases, with 8 bases between them. The CDR3 runs to 12 residues. The V gene's germline CDR1 is SGHRS and CDR2 YFSETQ. The CDR3 region is CASSLTGSEQYF. In DNA, the CDR3 is TGCGCCAGCAGCTTGACAGGGAGCGAGCAGTACTTC.

The rearrangement links TRBV7-3 to TRBJ2-1; perhaps TRBD1 as D (7 bases). The V gene lost 5 bases and the J gene lost 4 bases, with 15 bases spanning the gap. Germline CDR1 and CDR2: SGHTA and FQGTGA. This CDR3 is 15 amino acids long. CDR3 protein: CASSQARGAYNEQFF. For the CDR3, the DNA is TGTGCCAGCAGCCAGGCCAGGGGGGCGTACAATGAGCAGTTCTTC.

The chain has TRBV12-1 and TRBJ2-1; TRBD1 was called by the table and not checked on the DNA. TRBV12-1 is given as a pseudogene. This CDR3 comprises 15 residues. This CDR3 is CATRTANSSYNEQFF. Written as DNA, the CDR3 is TGTGCCACCCGGACAGCCAACAGCTCCTACAATGAGCAGTTCTTC.

The sample holds a few counts of this clone. The chain employs TRBV5-6 and TRBJ2-5; 7 bases align to TRBD2. This CDR3 has 16 residues. CDR1 and CDR2 from the germline V gene are SGHDT and YYEEEE. Losses at the gene ends were 0 bases for V and 1 base for J; bases not matched to a gene: 6. CDR3 sequence: CASSLGGWGGQETQYF. As DNA, the CDR3 is TGTGCCAGCAGCTTGGGGGGATGGGGGGGCCAAGAGACCCAGTACTTC. Full variable domain (missing parts from reference TRBV5-6 and TRBJ2-5): DAGVTQSPTHLIKTRGQQVTLRCSPKSGHDTVSWYQQALGQGPQFIFQYYEEEERQRGNFPDRFSGHQFPNYSSELNVNALLLGDSALYLCASSLGGWGGQETQYFGPGTRLLVL.

The chain is built from TRBV7-5 and TRBJ1-2; the D call TRBD1 from the table was never checked on the DNA. TRBV7-5 is designated a pseudogene. The CDR3 runs 15 residues. The CDR3 region has the DNA TGTGCCAGAAGCTATTGGACAGGGGAGTTCTATGGCTACACCTTC. Encoded protein: CARSYWTGEFYGYTF.

The chain links TRBV5-1 to TRBJ1-2, with TRBD1 as a possible D gene (5 bases). Trimming shortened V by 0 bases and J by 5 bases, and 26 bases separated the two germline ends. The germline V gene encodes CDR1 SGHRS and CDR2 YFSETQ. The CDR3 runs 19 residues. The CDR3 nucleotides read TGCGCCAGCAGCTTGGGTTACCCGACAGTTTCCACAAGATCGTATGGCTACACCTTC. As protein: CASSLGYPTVSTRSYGYTF.

This chain links TRBV7-2 with TRBJ1-3, with 9 bases fitting TRBD1. The CDR3 is made up of 16 amino acids. In germline, CDR1 is SGHTA, CDR2 FQGNSA. The junction had 7 bases not matched to a gene; V was cut back by 1 base and J by 6 bases. CDR3 bases: TGTGCCAGCAGCTTAGTGGGGACAGGGTGGGAAAACACCATATATTTT. It specifies CASSLVGTGWENTIYF. Variable domain in full (rest from reference TRBV7-2 and TRBJ1-3): GAGVSQSPSNKVTEKGKDVELRCDPISGHTALYWYRQSLGQGLEFLIYFQGNSAPDKSGLPSDRFSAERTGGSVSTLTIQRTQQEDSAVYLCASSLVGTGWENTIYFGEGSWLTVV.

V gene TRBV28 combines with J gene TRBJ2-7; TRBD2 agrees at 10 bases. The trim removed 6 bases at V and 4 bases at J, leaving 3 bases unmatched. CDR3 length: 13 amino acids. Per the germline V gene, CDR1 is MDHEN and CDR2 is SYDVKM. This CDR3 reads CASRGTSVYEQYF. CDR3 DNA sequence: TGTGCCAGCAGGGGGACTAGCGTGTACGAGCAGTACTTC.

This clone was seen a single time. CDR3 loop: CASSFGANEQFF. The CDR3 coding sequence is TGTGCCAGCAGTTTTGGGGCGAATGAGCAGTTCTTC. The rearrangement joins TRBV28 to TRBJ2-1; D possibly corresponds to TRBD1 (5 bases). V was pared by 3 bases and J by 7 bases, with 7 bases between. CDR1 and CDR2 from the germline V gene are MDHEN and SYDVKM. The CDR3 is made up of 12 amino acids.

The chain recombines TRBV4-3 with TRBJ2-1; 9 bases fit TRBD1. Trimming at V came to 0 bases and at J to 7 bases, leaving 7 bases not matched to a gene. Per germline, CDR1 LGHNA and CDR2 YSLEER. This CDR3 spans 16 amino acids. The CDR3 protein is CASSQELGTGSNEQFF. As DNA, the CDR3 is TGCGCCAGCAGCCAAGAACTCGGGACAGGGTCGAATGAGCAGTTCTTC.

V is TRBV19 and J is TRBJ1-5; no reliable D call. The V gene's germline CDR1 is LNHDA and CDR2 SQIVND (reference sequence). The V and J ends lost 1 base and 4 bases respectively, with 8 bases between them. This CDR3 has 14 residues. For the CDR3, the DNA is TGTGCCAGTAGTATAGTCGGCGGTAATCAGCCCCAGCATTTT. Residues: CASSIVGGNQPQHF.

The V and J genes are TRBV5-5 and TRBJ1-1, with 9 bases identical to TRBD1. This CDR3 is 15 amino acids long. The germline CDR1 and CDR2 sequences are SGHKS and YYEKEE (reference sequence). V trimming: 1 base; J trimming: 4 bases; junction bases outside the gene matches: 5. CDR3 sequence (DNA): TGTGCCAGCAGCTTGTTACAGGGGGCCGGCACTGAAGCTTTCTTT. It codes for CASSLLQGAGTEAFF.